A selection of T cell receptor beta chains follows, all from one sample in a study of blood T cell repertoires in COVID-19. Data came from immunoSEQ multiplex PCR; TCRdb stores just in-frame clones and leaves some out. The table lists some 38,000 clones, 65% to 85% of them singletons. Sequencing was done on a sample of peripheral blood. The receptor set was obtained from a man in his 60s in a cohort sampled during active COVID-19. CDR3s include the opening cysteine and the closing phenylalanine or tryptophan. The D gene is left open where the match is weak. Not every row has a clone size; where given, it reads once, few, many or a size class.

v_gene,abundance,j_gene,d_gene,CDR3nt,CDR3aa
TRBV18,.,TRBJ1-5,.,TGTGCCAGCTCATCCGGAGGATCAGAAAATCAGCCCCAGCATTTT,CASSSGGSENQPQHF
TRBV9,few,TRBJ1-2,TRBD1,TGTGCCAGCAGCGTAGCTTTATGGGGGAACAGGGGTTCCACCTTC,CASSVALWGNRGSTF
TRBV2,.,TRBJ2-3,TRBD2,TGTGCCAGCAGAACTAGCGGCCTGGCGGCAGATACGCAGTATTTT,CASRTSGLAADTQYF
TRBV4-3,.,TRBJ1-6,.,TGCGCCAGCAGCCAAGATCCCCTAAGCTCCTATAATTCACCCCTCCACTTT,CASSQDPLSSYNSPLHF
TRBV4-2,once,TRBJ2-2,.,TGTGCCAGCAGCCAAGACCCATTAAAATACTCTCCCTACAGGGGAGGTAACACCGGGGAGCTGTTTTTT,CASSQDPLKYSPYRGGNTGELFF
TRBV6-5,.,TRBJ1-6,TRBD1,TGTGCCAGCAGTTACCAGGGGGCGAATTCACCCCTCCACTTT,CASSYQGANSPLHF
TRBV6-2/TRBV6-3,.,TRBJ1-5,.,TGTGCCAGCAGTCCCCCCAGGGTTTCTGGCAATCAGCCCCAGCATTTT,CASSPPRVSGNQPQHF
TRBV5-5,once,TRBJ1-2,TRBD1,TGTGCCAGCAGCTTGGCGTACGGGACAGGGCCGAACTATGGCTACACCTTC,CASSLAYGTGPNYGYTF
TRBV27,.,TRBJ1-6,TRBD1,TGTGCCAGCAGTGTGGGACAGGGCTCACCCCTCCACTTT,CASSVGQGSPLHF
TRBV5-8,.,TRBJ2-7,TRBD1,TGTGCCAGCACCGTCGACAGGGCCCGATCCTACGAGCAGTACTTC,CASTVDRARSYEQYF
TRBV3-1/TRBV3-2,.,TRBJ2-3,.,TGTGCCAGCAGCCAAGAGGAACGGGGGACCATCAGGGATACGCAGTATTTT,CASSQEERGTIRDTQYF
TRBV7-2,.,TRBJ1-1,.,TGTGCCAGCAGCCCCGGGGGGGGTGAAGCTTTCTTT,CASSPGGGEAFF
TRBV24-1,.,TRBJ2-1,TRBD1,TGTGCCACCAGTGGACAGGGGGCCTCCCGACTATACAATGAGCAGTTCTTC,CATSGQGASRLYNEQFF
TRBV14,.,TRBJ2-5,.,TGTGCCAGCAGCTACCACGGTTGGGAGACCCAGTACTTC,CASSYHGWETQYF
TRBV9,.,TRBJ1-1,.,TGTGCCAGCAGCGTAGAGAGGTTGAACACTGAAGCTTTCTTT,CASSVERLNTEAFF
TRBV2,few,TRBJ1-2,.,TGTGCCAGCAGTGAAACAGACAGGCCCCCCCTTGGCTACACCTTC,CASSETDRPPLGYTF
TRBV5-1,.,TRBJ2-3,.,TGCGCCAGCAGCTCGGGACTTATCACAGATACGCAGTATTTT,CASSSGLITDTQYF
TRBV6-1,.,TRBJ2-7,TRBD1,TGTGCCAGCAGTGAACAGGGGGCGGCCTACGAGCAGTACTTC,CASSEQGAAYEQYF
TRBV19,.,TRBJ1-2,TRBD1,TGTGCCAGTAGTATAAGTTCGGGACAGGGGACATATGGCTACACCTTC,CASSISSGQGTYGYTF
TRBV28,.,TRBJ2-1,.,TGTGCCAGCAGTTTATACCAGGGAAGCGCTGAGCAGTTCTTC,CASSLYQGSAEQFF
TRBV6-4,once,TRBJ2-3,TRBD2,TGTGCCAGCATTCCACCACTAGCGGGGGTCTCCGGGGGGCAGTATTTT,CASIPPLAGVSGGQYF
TRBV3-1/TRBV3-2,.,TRBJ1-3,.,TGTGCCAGCAGCCTCGGGTCTCACTCTGGAAACACCATATATTTT,CASSLGSHSGNTIYF
TRBV28,.,TRBJ2-1,TRBD1,TGTGCCAGCAGAAATACAGGGGGCGGGCAGTTCTTC,CASRNTGGGQFF
TRBV7-3,.,TRBJ2-2,.,TGTGCCAGCAGCCCTACCCTTAACACCGGGGAGCTGTTTTTT,CASSPTLNTGELFF
TRBV25-1,.,TRBJ2-5,.,TGTGCCAGCAGTGAGGGCTGGAAGGAGACCCAGTACTTC,CASSEGWKETQYF
TRBV5-4,.,TRBJ2-3,.,TGTGCCAGCAGCCCCGACCTCCAGGGAAGTTATGGTGCAGATACGCAGTATTTT,CASSPDLQGSYGADTQYF
TRBV12-3/TRBV12-4,.,TRBJ2-1,.,TGTGCCAGCAGTGTGCCCCCGGGGGAGCAGTTCTTC,CASSVPPGEQFF
TRBV7-2,few,TRBJ2-1,TRBD2,TGTGCCAGCAGCCCGGGGGGGCCTAAAAATGAGCAGTTCTTC,CASSPGGPKNEQFF
TRBV5-1,.,TRBJ2-7,TRBD1,TGCGCCAGCAGCTTTGCTCCGGGACAGGGGGCGGGCGAGCAGTACTTC,CASSFAPGQGAGEQYF
TRBV19,.,TRBJ2-1,TRBD2,TGTGCCAGCGCCGAGCGGGAGGCCAGCTACAATGAGCAGTTCTTC,CASAEREASYNEQFF
TRBV28,.,TRBJ1-5,TRBD1,TGTGCCACCCTGCCTTTGGACAGGGGGGGATCATGGCCCCAGCATTTT,CATLPLDRGGSWPQHF
TRBV29-1,.,TRBJ2-7,TRBD1,TGCAGCGTTTGGGCAGGGGGCAACGAGCAGTACTTC,CSVWAGGNEQYF
TRBV19,.,TRBJ1-5,.,TGTGCCAGTTCCGGACAGTTCTTAAATCAGCCCCAGCATTTT,CASSGQFLNQPQHF
TRBV7-8,few,TRBJ1-5,TRBD1,TGTGCCAGCAGCTTAGGCGGGACAGTGGAGTATCATTTT,CASSLGGTVEYHF
TRBV3-1/TRBV3-2,.,TRBJ2-1,TRBD2,TGTGCCAGCAGCCACCGAGCCCGGGGGGGGCTTGGGGATGAGCAGTTCTTC,CASSHRARGGLGDEQFF
TRBV18,.,TRBJ2-1,TRBD2,TGTGCCAGCTCACCACCACTAGCGGGAGGGCCCCGCTACAATGAGCAGTTCTTC,CASSPPLAGGPRYNEQFF
TRBV28,.,TRBJ1-5,.,TGTGCCAGCAGGGGCCCTTATAGCAATCAGCCCCAGCATTTT,CASRGPYSNQPQHF
TRBV19,.,TRBJ2-1,TRBD2,TGTGCCAGTACCCCTACCTTAGCGGGCCCCAGCTCCTACAATGAGCAGTTCTTC,CASTPTLAGPSSYNEQFF
TRBV19,few,TRBJ1-6,.,TGTGCCAGTAGTCCAGGCGGGGGCTATAATTCACCCCTCCACTTT,CASSPGGGYNSPLHF
TRBV18,once,TRBJ2-1,TRBD2,TGTGCCAGCTCACCAGGCTATAGCGGGAGTTTAGGTGAGCAGTTCTTC,CASSPGYSGSLGEQFF
TRBV6-1,.,TRBJ2-7,TRBD1,TGTGCCAGCAGTGAAGGAGGGACAGAATACGAGCAGTACTTC,CASSEGGTEYEQYF
TRBV27,few,TRBJ2-2,.,TGTGCCAGCAGGATTGGAGGGTCCCCTGCCGGGGAGCTGTTTTTT,CASRIGGSPAGELFF
TRBV7-3,.,TRBJ2-1,TRBD2,TGTGCCAGCAGGAACACCGGGACTAGCGCCGTGGGGCAGTTCTTC,CASRNTGTSAVGQFF
TRBV5-4,once,TRBJ1-2,TRBD1,TGTGCCAGCAGTCTTGACAGGGGGAACTATGGCTACACCTTC,CASSLDRGNYGYTF
TRBV24-1,once,TRBJ2-1,.,TGTGCCACCAGTGATTTAGGAGGGAATGAGCAGTTCTTC,CATSDLGGNEQFF
TRBV11-2,.,TRBJ2-7,TRBD1,TGTGCCAGCAGCTTAGGACAGGACAGGAGTGCCTACGAGCAGTACTTC,CASSLGQDRSAYEQYF
TRBV7-6,.,TRBJ2-2,TRBD2,TGTGCCAGCAGCTTAGCTAGCGGGGCCACCGGGGAGCTGTTTTTT,CASSLASGATGELFF
TRBV27,.,TRBJ2-2,.,TGTGCCAGCAGTCGTCCCGACGGGGCCGGGGAGCTGTTTTTT,CASSRPDGAGELFF
TRBV5-6,.,TRBJ1-1,.,TGTGCCAGCAGCTTGGCCAGGGCCGACCTTGAAGCTTTCTTT,CASSLARADLEAFF
TRBV20-1,.,TRBJ2-5,TRBD2,TGCAGTGCTAGTCGGACTAGCGCGGTCAGGACCCAGTACTTC,CSASRTSAVRTQYF
TRBV7-2,.,TRBJ2-7,TRBD2,TGTGCCAGCAGCCCCGGGACCGGGACTAGCGGGGGAAGTTGGCAGTACTTC,CASSPGTGTSGGSWQYF